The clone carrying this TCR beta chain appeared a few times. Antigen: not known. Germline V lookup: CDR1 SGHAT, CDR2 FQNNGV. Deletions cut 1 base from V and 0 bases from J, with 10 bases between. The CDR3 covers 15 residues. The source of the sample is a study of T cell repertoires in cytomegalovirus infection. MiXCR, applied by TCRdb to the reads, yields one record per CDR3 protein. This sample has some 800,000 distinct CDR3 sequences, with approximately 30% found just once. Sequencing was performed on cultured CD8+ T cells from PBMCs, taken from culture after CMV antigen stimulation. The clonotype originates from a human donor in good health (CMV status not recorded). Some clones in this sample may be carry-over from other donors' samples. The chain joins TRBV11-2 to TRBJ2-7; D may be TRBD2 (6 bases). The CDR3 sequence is CASSLGASVSYEQYF. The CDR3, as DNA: TGTGCCAGCAGCTTAGGGGCTAGCGTCTCCTACGAGCAGTACTTC.